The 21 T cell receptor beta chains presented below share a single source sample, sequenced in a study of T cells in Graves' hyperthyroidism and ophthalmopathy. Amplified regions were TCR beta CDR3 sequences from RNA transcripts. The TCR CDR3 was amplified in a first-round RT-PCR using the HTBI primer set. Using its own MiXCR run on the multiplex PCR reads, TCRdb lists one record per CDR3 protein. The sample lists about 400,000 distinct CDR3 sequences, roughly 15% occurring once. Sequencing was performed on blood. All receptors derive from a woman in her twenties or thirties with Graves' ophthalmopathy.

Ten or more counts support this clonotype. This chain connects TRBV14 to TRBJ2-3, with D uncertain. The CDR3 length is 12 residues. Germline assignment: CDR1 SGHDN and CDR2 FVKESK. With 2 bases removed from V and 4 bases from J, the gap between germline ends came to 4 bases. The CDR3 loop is CASSQFSDTQYF. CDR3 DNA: TGTGCCAGCAGCCAATTTTCAGATACGCAGTATTTT.

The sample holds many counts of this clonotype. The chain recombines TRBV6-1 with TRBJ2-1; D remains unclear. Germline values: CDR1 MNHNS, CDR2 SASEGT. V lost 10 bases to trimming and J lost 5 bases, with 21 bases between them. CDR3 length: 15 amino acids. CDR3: CATSKRVKYDNEQFF. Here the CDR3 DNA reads TGTGCCACCTCAAAAAGGGTGAAATACGACAATGAGCAGTTCTTC.

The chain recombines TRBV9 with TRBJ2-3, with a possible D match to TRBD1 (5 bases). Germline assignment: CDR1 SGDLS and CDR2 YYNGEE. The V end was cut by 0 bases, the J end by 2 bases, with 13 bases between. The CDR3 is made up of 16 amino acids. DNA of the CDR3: TGTGCCAGCAGCGTAGAGGGGCTCTTTTACACAGATACGCAGTATTTT. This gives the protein CASSVEGLFYTDTQYF.

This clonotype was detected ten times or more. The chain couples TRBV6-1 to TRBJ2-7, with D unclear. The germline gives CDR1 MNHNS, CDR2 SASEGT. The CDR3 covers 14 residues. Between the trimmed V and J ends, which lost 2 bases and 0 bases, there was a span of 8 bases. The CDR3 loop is CASSEQSYSYEQYF. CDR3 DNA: TGTGCCAGCAGTGAACAAAGTTACTCCTACGAGCAGTACTTC.

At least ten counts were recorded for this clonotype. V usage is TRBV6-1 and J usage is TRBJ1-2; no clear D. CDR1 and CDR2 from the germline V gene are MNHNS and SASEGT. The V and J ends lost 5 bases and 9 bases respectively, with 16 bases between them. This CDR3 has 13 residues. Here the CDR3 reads CASSPRGGNRYTF. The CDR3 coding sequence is TGTGCCAGCAGTCCCCGGGGAGGGAACCGCTACACCTTC.

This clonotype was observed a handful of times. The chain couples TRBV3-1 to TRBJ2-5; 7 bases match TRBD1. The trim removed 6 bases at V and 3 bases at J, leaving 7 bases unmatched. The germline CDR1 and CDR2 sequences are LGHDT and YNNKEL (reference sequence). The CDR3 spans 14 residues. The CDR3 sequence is CASRHGQDKETQYF. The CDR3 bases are TGTGCCAGCAGACACGGACAGGATAAAGAGACCCAGTACTTC.

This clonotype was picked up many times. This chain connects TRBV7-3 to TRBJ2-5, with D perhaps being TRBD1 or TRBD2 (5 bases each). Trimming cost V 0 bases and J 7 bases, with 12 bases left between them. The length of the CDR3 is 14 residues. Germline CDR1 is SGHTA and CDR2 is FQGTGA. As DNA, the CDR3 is TGTGCCAGCAGCTTAACGGGGGTTCAGGGGACCCAGTACTTC. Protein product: CASSLTGVQGTQYF.

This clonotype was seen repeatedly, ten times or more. This CDR3 is CASSHSLAGGSYNEQFF. CDR3 DNA sequence: TGTGCCAGCAGCCATAGCCTAGCGGGGGGCTCCTACAATGAGCAGTTCTTC. The chain has TRBV3-1 and TRBJ2-1, with 11 bases fitting TRBD2. From germline, CDR1 is LGHDT and CDR2 YNNKEL (reference sequence). V gave up 3 bases and J gave up 0 bases; unmatched junction bases: 4. The CDR3 extends over 17 amino acids.

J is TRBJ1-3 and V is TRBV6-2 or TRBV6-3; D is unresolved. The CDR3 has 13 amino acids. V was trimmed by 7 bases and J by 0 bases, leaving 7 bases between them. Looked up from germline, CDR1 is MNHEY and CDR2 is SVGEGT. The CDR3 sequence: CASKYLSGNTIYF. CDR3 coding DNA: TGTGCCAGCAAGTACCTCTCTGGAAACACCATATATTTT.

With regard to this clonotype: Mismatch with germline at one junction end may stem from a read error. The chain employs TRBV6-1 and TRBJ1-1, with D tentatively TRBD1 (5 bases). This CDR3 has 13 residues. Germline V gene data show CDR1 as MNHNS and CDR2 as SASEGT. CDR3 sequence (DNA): TGTGCCACCAAAACAGGCCTTGGGACTGAAGCCTCCTTT. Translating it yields CATKTGLGTEASF.

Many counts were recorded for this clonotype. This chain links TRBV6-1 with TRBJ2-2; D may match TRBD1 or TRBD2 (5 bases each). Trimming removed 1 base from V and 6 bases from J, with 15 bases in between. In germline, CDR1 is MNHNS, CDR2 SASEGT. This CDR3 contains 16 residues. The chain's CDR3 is CASSEGEGWQAGELFF. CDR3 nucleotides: TGTGCCAGCAGTGAAGGAGAGGGGTGGCAGGCCGGGGAGCTGTTTTTT.

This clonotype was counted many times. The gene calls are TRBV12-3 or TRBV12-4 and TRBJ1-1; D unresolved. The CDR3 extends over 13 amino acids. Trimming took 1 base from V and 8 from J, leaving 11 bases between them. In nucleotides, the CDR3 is TGTGCCAGCAGTTTAGGCGGGTTGGCGGAAGCTTTCTTT. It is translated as CASSLGGLAEAFF.

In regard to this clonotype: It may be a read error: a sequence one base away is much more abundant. CDR3 bases: TGTGCCAGCAGCTTAGTCCGTGGTCAGGGCCGCACCGGGGAGCTGTTATTT. Protein product: CASSLVRGQGRTGELLF. The genes are TRBV11-3 and TRBJ2-2; TRBD1 or TRBD2 may be the D gene (5 bases each). This CDR3 is 17 amino acids long. The V gene's germline CDR1 is SGHNT and CDR2 YENEEA.

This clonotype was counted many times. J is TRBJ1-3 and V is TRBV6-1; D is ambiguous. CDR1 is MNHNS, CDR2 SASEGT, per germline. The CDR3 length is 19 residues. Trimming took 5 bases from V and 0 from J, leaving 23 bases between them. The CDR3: CASSPQMAAIWSSGNTIYF. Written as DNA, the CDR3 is TGTGCCAGCAGTCCCCAAATGGCAGCAATCTGGAGCTCTGGAAACACCATATATTTT.

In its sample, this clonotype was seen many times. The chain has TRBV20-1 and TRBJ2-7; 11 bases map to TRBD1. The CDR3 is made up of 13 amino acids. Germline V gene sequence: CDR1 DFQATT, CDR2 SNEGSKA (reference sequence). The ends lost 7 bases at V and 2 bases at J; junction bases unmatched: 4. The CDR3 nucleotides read TGCAGTGGGGGACAGGGGGGCGCCTACGAGCAGTACTTC. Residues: CSGGQGGAYEQYF.

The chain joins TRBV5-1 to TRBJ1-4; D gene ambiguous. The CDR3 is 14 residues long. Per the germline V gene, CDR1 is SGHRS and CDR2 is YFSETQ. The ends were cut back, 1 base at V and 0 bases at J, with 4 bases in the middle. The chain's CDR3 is CASSLSTTNEKLFF. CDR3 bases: TGCGCCAGCAGCTTGTCAACAACTAATGAAAAACTGTTTTTT.

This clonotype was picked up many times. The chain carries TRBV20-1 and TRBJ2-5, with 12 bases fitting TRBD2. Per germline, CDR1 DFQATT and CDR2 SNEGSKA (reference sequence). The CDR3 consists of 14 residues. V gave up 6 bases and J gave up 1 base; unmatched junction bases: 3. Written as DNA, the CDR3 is TGCAGTGCACCTAGCGGGGGGGCCCAAGAGACCCAGTACTTC. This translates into CSAPSGGAQETQYF.

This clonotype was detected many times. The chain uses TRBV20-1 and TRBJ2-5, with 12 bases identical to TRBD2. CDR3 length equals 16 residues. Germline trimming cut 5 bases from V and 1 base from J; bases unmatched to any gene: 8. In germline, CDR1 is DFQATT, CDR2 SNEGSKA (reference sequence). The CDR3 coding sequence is TGCAGTGCTTCCCCTACTAGCGGGGGGCTCCAAGAGACCCAGTACTTC. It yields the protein CSASPTSGGLQETQYF.

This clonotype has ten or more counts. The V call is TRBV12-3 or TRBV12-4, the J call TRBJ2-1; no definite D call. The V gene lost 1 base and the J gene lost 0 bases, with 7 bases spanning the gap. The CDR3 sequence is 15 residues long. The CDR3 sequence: CASSLGGVSYNEQFF. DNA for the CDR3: TGTGCCAGCAGTTTAGGAGGAGTCTCCTACAATGAGCAGTTCTTC.

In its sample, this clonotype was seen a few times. The CDR3 loop is CASSELAGYEQYF. CDR3 nucleotide sequence: TGTGCCAGCAGTGAACTAGCGGGCTACGAGCAGTACTTC. The chain carries TRBV6-1 and TRBJ2-7, with 8 bases matching TRBD2. Germline V gene data show CDR1 as MNHNS and CDR2 as SASEGT. This CDR3 contains 13 residues. V was clipped by 2 bases and J by 3 bases; unmatched bases: 0.

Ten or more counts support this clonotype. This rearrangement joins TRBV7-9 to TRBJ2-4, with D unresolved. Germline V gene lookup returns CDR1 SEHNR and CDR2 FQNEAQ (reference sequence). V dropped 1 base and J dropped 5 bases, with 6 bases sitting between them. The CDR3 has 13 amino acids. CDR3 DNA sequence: TGTGCCAGCAGCTTAGGTGCAGAAAACATTCAGTACTTC. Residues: CASSLGAENIQYF.